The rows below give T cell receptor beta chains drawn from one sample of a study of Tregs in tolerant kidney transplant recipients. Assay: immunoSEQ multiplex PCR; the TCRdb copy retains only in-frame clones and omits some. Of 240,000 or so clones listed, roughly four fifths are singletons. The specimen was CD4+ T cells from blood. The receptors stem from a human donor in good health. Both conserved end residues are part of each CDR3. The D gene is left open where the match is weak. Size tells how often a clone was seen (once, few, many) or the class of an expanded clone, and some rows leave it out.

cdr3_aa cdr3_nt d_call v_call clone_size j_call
CASSLGAAMNTGELFF TGTGCCAGCAGCTTAGGGGCAGCTATGAACACCGGGGAGCTGTTTTTT . TRBV7-2 . TRBJ2-2
CASSSLAGRSDTQYF TGTGCCAGCAGCTCCTTAGCGGGGCGGTCAGATACGCAGTATTTT TRBD2 TRBV5-5 few TRBJ2-3
CATSREGQETYNEQFF TGTGCCACCAGCAGAGAGGGACAGGAGACTTACAATGAGCAGTTCTTC TRBD1 TRBV15 . TRBJ2-1
CASSEYGLETQYF TGTGCCAGCAGTGAATATGGGTTGGAGACCCAGTACTTC . TRBV2 . TRBJ2-5
CASSQVQGISYEQYF TGCGCCAGCAGCCAAGTTCAGGGCATCTCCTACGAGCAGTACTTC . TRBV4-1 . TRBJ2-7
CASSQSSDTQYF TGTGCCAGCAGCCAAAGTTCAGATACGCAGTATTTT . TRBV14 . TRBJ2-3
CASSFAGTGELFF TGCGCCAGCAGCTTCGCAGGCACCGGGGAGCTGTTTTTT . TRBV5-1 . TRBJ2-2
CASSLRGGNQPQHF TGTGCCAGCAGCTTACGGGGCGGCAATCAGCCCCAGCATTTT . TRBV7-2 . TRBJ1-5
CASSVLAGDTGELFF TGTGCCAGCAGCGTACTAGCGGGGGACACCGGGGAGCTGTTTTTT TRBD2 TRBV7-3 once TRBJ2-2
CASSKGVWQPQHF TGTGCCAGCAGCAAGGGGGTGTGGCAGCCCCAGCATTTT . TRBV6-5 . TRBJ1-5
CASSLDGMLGATEAFF TGCGCCAGCAGCTTGGACGGGATGCTGGGGGCAACTGAAGCTTTCTTT . TRBV5-1 . TRBJ1-1
CASSLGGDSGANVLTF TGTGCCAGCAGCTTGGGAGGGGACTCTGGGGCCAACGTCCTGACTTTC . TRBV5-4 once TRBJ2-6
CASSQDPGFSYEQYF TGCGCCAGCAGCCAAGATCCAGGTTTCTCCTACGAGCAGTACTTC . TRBV4-1 . TRBJ2-7
CASSALGSSGNTIYF TGTGCCAGCAGCGCGCTAGGCTCCTCTGGAAACACCATATATTTT . TRBV11-2 . TRBJ1-3
CASRGTGTNYGYTF TGTGCCAGCAGAGGGACAGGAACTAACTATGGCTACACCTTC TRBD1 TRBV2 . TRBJ1-2
CASSLASVARVGYTF TGCGCCAGCAGCTTGGCCTCCGTGGCGCGGGTTGGCTACACCTTC . TRBV5-1 few TRBJ1-2
CASSLAGAQGNQPQHF TGTGCCAGCAGCTTGGCAGGGGCGCAGGGCAATCAGCCCCAGCATTTT . TRBV7-9 once TRBJ1-5
CASSFLRDDEQFF TGTGCCAGCAGCTTCCTCCGGGACGATGAGCAGTTCTTC . TRBV7-8 . TRBJ2-1
CASSFHLDTEAFF TGTGCCAGCAGCTTCCACTTGGACACTGAAGCTTTCTTT . TRBV11-2 . TRBJ1-1
CASSLGRGPADTQYF TGTGCCAGCAGCTTGGGCAGGGGGCCTGCAGATACGCAGTATTTT TRBD1 TRBV7-9 . TRBJ2-3
CASSQSSGPRGGNEQFF TGTGCCAGCAGTCAATCTTCCGGGCCCCGAGGCGGCAATGAGCAGTTCTTC . TRBV27 . TRBJ2-1
CASLPTGGTEAFF TGCGCCAGCCTTCCGACAGGGGGCACTGAAGCTTTCTTT TRBD1 TRBV5-1 . TRBJ1-1
CAISDRDPYNSPLHF TGTGCCATCAGTGACAGGGACCCTTATAATTCACCCCTCCACTTT . TRBV10-3 once TRBJ1-6
CASSYRSENYGYTF TGTGCCAGCAGTTACCGTTCGGAGAACTATGGCTACACCTTC . TRBV6-5 . TRBJ1-2
CASSTTESYGYTF TGTGCCAGCAGCACCACAGAGAGCTATGGCTACACCTTC . TRBV21-1 . TRBJ1-2
CASSERLSVETQYF TGTGCCAGCAGTGAACGTCTATCGGTCGAGACCCAGTACTTC . TRBV2 . TRBJ2-5
CASRSMGLVPGELFF TGTGCCAGCCGATCTATGGGACTAGTGCCCGGGGAGCTGTTTTTT TRBD2 TRBV6-1 . TRBJ2-2
CATHRQTNHNQPQHF TGTGCCACCCATCGACAGACCAACCACAATCAGCCCCAGCATTTT . TRBV6-1 . TRBJ1-5
CASSLSQTNTEAFF TGTGCCAGCAGCTTAAGTCAAACGAACACTGAAGCTTTCTTT . TRBV11-3 . TRBJ1-1
CASSLPTGRNGYTF TGTGCCAGCAGCTTACCCACCGGGAGGAATGGCTACACCTTC . TRBV5-6 few TRBJ1-2
CASSLRADSTYEQYF TGTGCCAGCAGCCTCAGGGCAGATTCTACTTACGAGCAGTACTTC . TRBV5-5 . TRBJ2-7